This T cell receptor (beta chain) is drawn from a study of blood T cell repertoires in COVID-19. Study-wide background: Nucleic acid was either cDNA or gDNA, and it came from T cells, B-cell-depleted T cells, or PBMCs.

This clone has only one observation. The CDR3 consists of 14 residues. The ends were cut back, 3 bases at V and 1 base at J, with 9 bases in the middle. Germline loops: CDR1 MNHEY, CDR2 SMNVEV (reference sequence). In the original processing: The authors estimated nucleated cell counts from reference gene primer amplification. TCRdb's copy holds only in-frame clones and misses some; the assay was immunoSEQ multiplex PCR. That table furnishes V, J and clone size, whereas the DNA furnished D and trimming. The repertoire consists of some 190,000 clones, with roughly 84% occurring once and the leading ten covering about 10%.

This sequence joins TRBV27 and TRBJ1-1; D perhaps matches TRBD1 (5 bases). The origin of this receptor is a woman older than 75 with active or convalescent COVID-19. Material: peripheral blood. The DNA of the CDR3 is TGTGCCAGCAGTTTTGCGGGGGGGAACACTGAAGCTTTCTTT. The encoded protein is CASSFAGGNTEAFF.